This entry lists 4 T cell receptor beta chains sequenced from one sample in a study of neurological immune-mediated disorders. TCRdb processed the 5' RACE reads anew with MiXCR; each CDR3 protein has one entry. The sample gives just over 50,000 distinct CDR3 sequences, 3% to 3.5% of which show up once; over 5% is in the top ten. The sample consisted of PBMCs. The receptors here all came from a man in his forties or fifties with multiple sclerosis.

The chain joins TRBV12-3 or TRBV12-4 to TRBJ1-1, with TRBD1 as a possible D gene (5 bases). V lost 6 bases and J 6 bases, leaving 14 bases between the germline ends. The CDR3 loop spans 13 amino acids. Here the CDR3 DNA reads TGTGCCAGCAGGGCACGTCGGGGGTCTGAAGCTTTCTTT. It specifies CASRARRGSEAFF.

In its sample, this clonotype was seen many times. The CDR3 protein is CASRQEGEMNTEAFF. The CDR3 DNA follows: TGTGCCAGCCGCCAAGAGGGGGAGATGAACACTGAAGCTTTCTTT. The chain is built from TRBV7-9 and TRBJ1-1; a weak D match, TRBD1 (6 bases). Germline CDR1 is SEHNR and CDR2 is FQNEAQ (reference sequence). V was trimmed by 8 bases and J by 0 bases, leaving 16 bases between them. The CDR3 sequence is 15 residues long.

Many counts were recorded for this clonotype. The chain employs TRBV6-4 and TRBJ2-3, with 10 bases aligning to TRBD1. V gave up 2 bases and J gave up 2 bases; unmatched junction bases: 1. Germline loops: CDR1 MRHNA, CDR2 SNTAGT. The CDR3 contains 15 residues. The CDR3 bases are TGTGCCAGCAGTGACGGGACAGGGGCCACAGATACGCAGTATTTT. Protein: CASSDGTGATDTQYF.

V usage is TRBV4-1 and J usage is TRBJ2-1; no clear D. Trimming stripped 1 base from V and 5 bases from J, with 9 bases between. Germline V gives CDR1 MGHRA, CDR2 YSYEKL. This CDR3 contains 14 residues. CDR3 coding DNA: TGCGCCAGCAGCCAAGGACAAAGGGACAATGAGCAGTTCTTC. This gives the protein CASSQGQRDNEQFF.